Listed below are T cell receptor beta chains from one sample, sequenced in a study of regulatory and conventional T cells in RAG deficiency. Using immunoSEQ multiplex PCR, the repertoire was profiled, and TCRdb retains in-frame clones only, with some absent. Of about 30,000 clones in the sample, approximately 96% were seen once. Separately, the same data were catalogued under a study of regulatory T cells.

The material sequenced was CD25- CD4+ T cells sorted from blood. The receptor set was obtained from a human donor in good health. The CDR3 runs from the conserved cysteine through the conserved F or W. A D gene is named only where the DNA matches it firmly. Only part of the rows carry a size: once, few, many, or a class if the clone is expanded.

TRBV7-2,once,TRBJ2-1,-,TGTGCCAGCAGCTTAGTTTCCGGGAGTTATGAGCAGTTCTTC,CASSLVSGSYEQFF
TRBV6-5,-,TRBJ2-7,-,TGTGCCAGCAGCCGGGTCCCTACAATTACCTACGAGCAGTACTTC,CASSRVPTITYEQYF
TRBV5-1,-,TRBJ2-1,-,TGCGCCAGCAGCGGGATCGCGGGGCTCAGCAATGAGCAGTTCTTC,CASSGIAGLSNEQFF
TRBV5-1,-,TRBJ1-2,TRBD1,TGCGCCAGCAGCTTCACCACCGGACAGGGGTTTGGCTATGGCTACACCTTC,CASSFTTGQGFGYGYTF
TRBV5-1,-,TRBJ1-3,TRBD1,TGCGCCAGCTTCGACAGGGAGGGAAACACCATATATTTT,CASFDREGNTIYF
TRBV5-1,-,TRBJ2-7,-,TGCGCCAGCAGCTGGGCCAGGGGCAACGAGCAGTACTTC,CASSWARGNEQYF
TRBV2,once,TRBJ2-1,TRBD2,TGTGCCAGCAGGGTCGGGACTAACAATGAGCAGTTCTTC,CASRVGTNNEQFF
TRBV6-1,-,TRBJ2-1,-,TGTGCCAGCAGCTCACCGGGACAACGGATTCAGTTCTTC,CASSSPGQRIQFF
TRBV10-3,-,TRBJ1-5,-,TGTGCCATCAGTGACAGAAATCAGCCCCAGCATTTT,CAISDRNQPQHF
TRBV6-1,-,TRBJ1-2,-,TGTGCCAGCACCACGGGGAGGGGGGATAACTATGGCTACACCTTC,CASTTGRGDNYGYTF
TRBV5-1,-,TRBJ1-3,TRBD1,TGCGCCAGCAGCGGACAGGGGGCGAACGCTGGAAACACCATATATTTT,CASSGQGANAGNTIYF
TRBV19,-,TRBJ1-2,-,TGTGCCAGTCAGCAAAGGAGGGGAGCCTATGGCTACACCTTC,CASQQRRGAYGYTF
TRBV4-2,-,TRBJ2-1,-,TGTGCCAGCAGCCAAGAAATTAGGGGGGGCAAGAATGAGCAGTTCTTC,CASSQEIRGGKNEQFF
TRBV25-1,once,TRBJ1-1,-,TGTGCCAGCAGTGACCTCAGGGCCCTGGGGACTGAAGCTTTCTTT,CASSDLRALGTEAFF
TRBV9,-,TRBJ1-5,-,TGTGCCAGCAGCGTGCGGGGGGGCAATCAGCCCCAGCATTTT,CASSVRGGNQPQHF
TRBV6-1,-,TRBJ1-2,TRBD1,TGTGCCAGCAGTGACCTGGGGACAGGGGAAAATTTATGGGGCTACACCTTC,CASSDLGTGENLWGYTF
TRBV4-3,-,TRBJ2-7,TRBD2,TGCGCCAGCAGCCAACTACTAGCGGGAACCTACGAGCAGTACTTC,CASSQLLAGTYEQYF
TRBV27,-,TRBJ1-3,-,TGTGCCAGCATGGACAGAATTGGAAACACCATATATTTT,CASMDRIGNTIYF
TRBV5-4,once,TRBJ1-4,-,TGTGCCAGCAGCTTGACAGGCCGCAATGAAAAACTGTTTTTT,CASSLTGRNEKLFF
TRBV30,-,TRBJ2-3,-,TGTGCCTGGTCTCAAACGGGTCGGGGGATTAGCACAGATACGCAGTATTTT,CAWSQTGRGISTDTQYF
TRBV6-1,-,TRBJ2-5,TRBD1,TGTGCCAGCAGTGAAGTGACAGGGGTAATGTACCAAGAGACCCAGTACTTC,CASSEVTGVMYQETQYF